The subject of this entry is one T cell receptor beta chain. These data are taken from a study of T-cell reconstitution after alpha-beta-depleted transplantation in children. Construction of the TCRbeta library involved unique molecular identifiers. TCRdb re-called the PCR reads with MiXCR, one entry per CDR3 protein. The table records around 500,000 distinct CDR3 sequences, around 12% of them present only once. The CDR3 contains 13 residues. Germline CDR1 and CDR2: SGHDN and FVKESK. V was pared by 0 bases and J by 8 bases, with 9 bases between. This TCR was recovered from a human donor who donated a stem cell graft to a child with combined immunodeficiency. The specimen was PBMCs from the stem cell graft donor, collected from the stem cell graft. The rearrangement joins TRBV14 to TRBJ2-3, with TRBD2 as a possible D gene (5 bases). The CDR3 nucleotides read TGTGCCAGCAGCCAAGAAAAGGGAGTTACGCAGTATTTT. Residues: CASSQEKGVTQYF.